This T cell receptor (beta chain) was identified during a study of tissue T cells after allogeneic stem cell transplantation. Sequencing of TCRbeta CDR3 at survey depth gave sequences and template counts. Some clones are missing from TCRdb's copy, which holds only in-frame ones; the method was immunoSEQ multiplex PCR. The profile covers 20,000 to 25,000 clones, with around 70% appearing a single time and about 0.71% taken by the ten largest. Notes on this clone: Antigen unknown. Gene names are mouse gene names. The read halts 1 residue ahead of the CDR3 end, with the missing end drawn from the germline J gene.

Looked up from germline, CDR1 is LGHNA and CDR2 is YNLKQL (reference sequence). There are 18 residues in the CDR3. Germline trimming cut 0 bases from V and 2 bases from J; bases unmatched to any gene: 6. General study results and limits: Blood and spleen captured only part of the tissue TCR repertoire. Motif-based clustering found tissue-specific repertoire signatures shared across patients, though few clones were shared. Within patients, tissue anatomy strongly shaped TCR repertoire composition.

Sequencing was performed on spleen. The receptor's source is a female BALB/c mouse in good health. For this mouse line, the MHC haplotype is H2-d. The chain is built from TRBV5 and TRBJ2-4, with 12 bases aligning to TRBD1. The sequenced CDR3 bases are TGTGCCAGCAGCCAAGATCTGGGGACAGGGGGCTTTCAAAACACCTTGTAC. Its protein is CASSQDLGTGGFQNTLY. The CDR3 reads in full as CASSQDLGTGGFQNTLYF.